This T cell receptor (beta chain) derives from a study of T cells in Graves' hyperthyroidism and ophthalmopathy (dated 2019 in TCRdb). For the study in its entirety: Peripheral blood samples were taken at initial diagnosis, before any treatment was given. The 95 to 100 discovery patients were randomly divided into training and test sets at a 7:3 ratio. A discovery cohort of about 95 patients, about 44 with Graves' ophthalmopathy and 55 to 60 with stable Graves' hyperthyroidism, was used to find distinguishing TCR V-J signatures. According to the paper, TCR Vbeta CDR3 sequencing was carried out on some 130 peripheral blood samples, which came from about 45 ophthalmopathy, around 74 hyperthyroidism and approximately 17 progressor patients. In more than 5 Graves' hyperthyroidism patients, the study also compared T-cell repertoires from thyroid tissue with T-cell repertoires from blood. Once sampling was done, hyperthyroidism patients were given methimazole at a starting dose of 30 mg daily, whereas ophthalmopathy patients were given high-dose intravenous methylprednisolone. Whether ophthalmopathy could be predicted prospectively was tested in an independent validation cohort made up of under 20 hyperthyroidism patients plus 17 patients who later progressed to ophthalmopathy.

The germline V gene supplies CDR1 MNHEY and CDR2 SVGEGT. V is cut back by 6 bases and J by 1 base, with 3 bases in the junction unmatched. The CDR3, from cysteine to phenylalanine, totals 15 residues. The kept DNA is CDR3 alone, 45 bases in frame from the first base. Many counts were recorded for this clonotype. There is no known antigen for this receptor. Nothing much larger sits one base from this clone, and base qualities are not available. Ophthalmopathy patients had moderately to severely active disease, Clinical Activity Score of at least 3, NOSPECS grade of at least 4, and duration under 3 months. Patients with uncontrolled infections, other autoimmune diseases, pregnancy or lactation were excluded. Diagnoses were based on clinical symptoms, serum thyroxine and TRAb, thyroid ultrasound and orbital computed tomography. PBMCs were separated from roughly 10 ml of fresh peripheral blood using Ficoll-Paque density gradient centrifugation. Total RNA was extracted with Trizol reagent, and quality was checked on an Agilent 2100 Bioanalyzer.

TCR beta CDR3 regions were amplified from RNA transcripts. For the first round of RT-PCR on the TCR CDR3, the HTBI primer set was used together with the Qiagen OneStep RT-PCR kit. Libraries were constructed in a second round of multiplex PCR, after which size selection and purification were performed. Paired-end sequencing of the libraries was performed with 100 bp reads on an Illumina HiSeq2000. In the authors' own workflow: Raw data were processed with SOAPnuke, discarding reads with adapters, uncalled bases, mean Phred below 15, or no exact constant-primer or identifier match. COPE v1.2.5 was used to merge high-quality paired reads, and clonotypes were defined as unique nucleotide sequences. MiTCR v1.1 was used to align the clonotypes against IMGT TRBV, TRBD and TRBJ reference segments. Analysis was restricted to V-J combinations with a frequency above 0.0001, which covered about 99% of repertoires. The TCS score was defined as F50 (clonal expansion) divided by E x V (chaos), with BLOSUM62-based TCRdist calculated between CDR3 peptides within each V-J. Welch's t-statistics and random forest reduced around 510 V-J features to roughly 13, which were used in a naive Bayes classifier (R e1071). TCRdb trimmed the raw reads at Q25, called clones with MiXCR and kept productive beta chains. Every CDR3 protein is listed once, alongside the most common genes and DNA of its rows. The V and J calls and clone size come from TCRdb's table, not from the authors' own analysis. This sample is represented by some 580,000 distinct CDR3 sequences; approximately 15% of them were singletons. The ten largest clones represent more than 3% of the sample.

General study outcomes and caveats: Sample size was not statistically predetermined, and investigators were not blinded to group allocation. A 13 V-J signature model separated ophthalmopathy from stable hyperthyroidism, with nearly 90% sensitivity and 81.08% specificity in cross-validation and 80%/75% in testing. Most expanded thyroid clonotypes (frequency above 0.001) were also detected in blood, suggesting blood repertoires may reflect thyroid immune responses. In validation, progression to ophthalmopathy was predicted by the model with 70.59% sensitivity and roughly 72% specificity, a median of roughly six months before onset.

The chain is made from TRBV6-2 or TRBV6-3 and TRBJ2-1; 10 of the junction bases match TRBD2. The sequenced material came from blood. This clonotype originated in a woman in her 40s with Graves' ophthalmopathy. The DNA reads TGTGCCAGCAGACTAGCGGGGCATTCCTACAATGAGCAGTTCTTC. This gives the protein CASRLAGHSYNEQFF.